One T cell receptor (beta chain) is described in this entry. Trimming shortened V by 3 bases and J by 7 bases, and 11 bases separated the two germline ends. The CDR3 loop spans 14 amino acids. Germline loops: CDR1 SGDLS, CDR2 YYNGEE. This specimen belongs to a study of cytomegalovirus exposure and HLA in healthy donors. PCR involved 60 Vbeta and 13 Jbeta primers. Sequenced by immunoSEQ multiplex PCR; TCRdb stores in-frame clones only, minus some. The data show 150,000 to 250,000 clones, with about 80% seen just once and 1.5% to 2% held by the top ten. This chain joins TRBV9 and TRBJ1-6; the D gene is possibly TRBD1 (5 bases). The receptor was derived from a man aged 25-40 years in good health and CMV-seronegative. The specimen sequenced was PBMCs. CDR3 in amino acids: CASSAQGENSPLHF. As DNA, the CDR3 is TGTGCCAGCAGCGCTCAGGGTGAGAATTCACCCCTCCACTTT.